This TCR beta chain emerged from a study of Graves' ophthalmopathy and Graves' hyperthyroidism. TCR beta CDR3 amplification used RNA transcripts. First-round RT-PCR relied on HTBI primers, and a second-round multiplex PCR came next. One entry per CDR3 protein, called by TCRdb with MiXCR from the multiplex PCR reads. The table includes under 250,000 distinct CDR3 sequences, approximately 28% detected once. CDR3 length equals 16 residues. The V gene's germline CDR1 is SEHNR and CDR2 FQNEAQ (reference sequence). Trimming removed 1 base at V and 4 bases at J, with 16 bases between. Study-wide results and limits: Blood repertoires reportedly contained most expanded thyroid clonotypes above 0.001 frequency.

Each donor who had ophthalmopathy showed moderate-to-severe activity, a CAS of ≥3, a NOSPECS of ≥4, and a duration under 3 months. Isolation of PBMCs was performed using 9 to 10 ml of fresh peripheral blood. This clonotype showed up many times. Its antigen is not identified. This chain uses TRBV7-9 with TRBJ1-2; D is ambiguous. The sequencing sample was made of peripheral blood. The receptor was derived from a man in his forties or fifties with Graves' ophthalmopathy. CDR3 protein: CASSLEGGRDAYGYTF. The CDR3 nucleotides are TGTGCCAGCAGCTTAGAGGGCGGGAGAGATGCCTATGGCTACACCTTC. The variable domain in full, completed from reference TRBV7-9 and TRBJ1-2, reads DTGVSQNPRHKITKRGQNVTFRCDPISEHNRLYWYRQTLGQGPEFLTYFQNEAQLEKSRLLSDRFSAERPKGSFSTLEIQRTEQGDSAMYLCASSLEGGRDAYGYTFGSGTRLTVV.